This paragraph reports one T cell receptor beta chain. The antigen it recognizes is unknown. Qualities for individual bases were not recorded, and no much larger clone is one base off. As encoded in the germline V gene, CDR1 is SGHTS while CDR2 is YDEGEE. The trim is 0 bases for V and 0 bases for J, with a gap of 10 bases between the germline ends. Including the terminal cysteine and phenylalanine, the CDR3 comprises 16 residues. Left in the record is the CDR3 DNA by itself, 48 bases read in frame from the first base. The reads were generated on an Illumina NovaSeq 6000. TCRalpha and TCRbeta cDNA libraries were built by 5'RACE with constant-segment primers, adding sample barcodes and unique molecular identifiers. RNA was extracted from every sample with Trizol reagent. The libraries were amplified in two PCR steps, and the second step added a second sample barcode and Illumina TruSeq adapters. Sequencing of the libraries was done on an Illumina NovaSeq, producing 2 x 150 bp paired-end reads. For the original study's pipeline: The reads were demultiplexed and collapsed into UMI-guided consensus sequences using migec v1.2.7. Using mixcr v2.1.11, UMI consensuses were aligned to TRA and TRB V and J templates and then assembled into clonotypes. Clonotypes were classified as expanded or contracted when called significant by both edgeR and NoisET, with noise models trained on biological replicates. For edgeR calls, the thresholds were a false discovery rate-adjusted p below 0.01 and a log2 fold-change of 1. As an exploratory analysis of dynamics, max-normalized trajectories of the 1000 most abundant clonotypes were examined by PCA with hierarchical clustering. Separately sequenced CD4+ and CD8+ repertoires were used to assign a CD4 or CD8 phenotype to each responding clone. TCRdb cleaned the public reads at Q25 with fastp, built clones with MiXCR and kept in-frame beta chains. Each record represents a unique CDR3 protein, reported with the most common genes and DNA among its rows. TCRdb's processing, not the authors' own work, is the source of the V and J calls. Present in this sample are roughly 170,000 distinct CDR3 sequences, roughly 23% of which were seen just once. The top ten clonotypes cover roughly 24% of the sample.

PBMCs were isolated by Ficoll-Paque density gradient centrifugation. These data belong to a study of T-cell memory formation after mild COVID-19 (dated by TCRdb to the early 2020s). Some background on the complete study: TCR sequence clusters from the two donors were largely donor specific. The cohort comprised two young, previously healthy adult volunteers, one female and one male. In a couple of donors, T-cell clones that expanded and contracted after mild COVID-19 were tracked by sequencing TCRalpha and TCRbeta repertoires over time.

Points the paper makes about the study in general: SARS-CoV-2 specificity was not confirmed for the second-wave clones peaking on day 37. From day 15 to 85, contracting clones showed balanced CD4/CD8 phenotypes, whereas a second wave of clones that expanded from day 15 to 37 leaned towards CD4+. The detection of some responding clones in pre-infection memory suggests that pre-existing cross-reactive memory T cells joined the SARS-CoV-2 response. The study covered only two mild cases, and larger cohorts including severe cases with pre-infection samples were considered necessary. Contracting CD4+ clones were located mainly in the CM and EM memory subsets, whereas CD8+ clones were found to be enriched in EMRA.

The chain joins TRBV5-8 to TRBJ1-3; the D segment cannot be called with confidence. Sequencing was carried out using PBMCs or a T cell subset sorted from them (not recorded which). The source of this sequence is an adult woman who had mild COVID-19 (a few samples of this study predate the infection). The sample titles of this study are shuffled in the database, so cell type and time point are left out; the donor was told from shared clones. CDR3 protein: CASSLVRGNSGNTIYF. The nucleotides are TGTGCCAGCAGCTTGGTTCGGGGAAACTCTGGAAACACCATATATTTT.